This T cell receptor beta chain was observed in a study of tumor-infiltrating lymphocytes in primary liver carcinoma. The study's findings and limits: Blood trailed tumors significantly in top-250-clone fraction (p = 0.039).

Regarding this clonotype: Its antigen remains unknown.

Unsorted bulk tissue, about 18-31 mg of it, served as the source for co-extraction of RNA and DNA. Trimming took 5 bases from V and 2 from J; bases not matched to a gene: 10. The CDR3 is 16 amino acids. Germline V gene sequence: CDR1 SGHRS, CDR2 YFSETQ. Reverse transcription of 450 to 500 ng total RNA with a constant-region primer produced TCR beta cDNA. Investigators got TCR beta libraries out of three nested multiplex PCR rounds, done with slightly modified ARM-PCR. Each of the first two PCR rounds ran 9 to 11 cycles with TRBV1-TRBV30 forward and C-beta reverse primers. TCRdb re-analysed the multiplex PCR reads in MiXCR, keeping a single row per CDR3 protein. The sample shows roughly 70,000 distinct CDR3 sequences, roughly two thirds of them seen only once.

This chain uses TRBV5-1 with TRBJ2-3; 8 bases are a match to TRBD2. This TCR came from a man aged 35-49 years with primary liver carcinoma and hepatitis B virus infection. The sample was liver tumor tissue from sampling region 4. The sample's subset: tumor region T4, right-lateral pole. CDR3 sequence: CASRSLVAGTTDTQYF. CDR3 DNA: TGCGCCAGCAGATCCCTAGTAGCGGGAACCACAGATACGCAGTATTTT.